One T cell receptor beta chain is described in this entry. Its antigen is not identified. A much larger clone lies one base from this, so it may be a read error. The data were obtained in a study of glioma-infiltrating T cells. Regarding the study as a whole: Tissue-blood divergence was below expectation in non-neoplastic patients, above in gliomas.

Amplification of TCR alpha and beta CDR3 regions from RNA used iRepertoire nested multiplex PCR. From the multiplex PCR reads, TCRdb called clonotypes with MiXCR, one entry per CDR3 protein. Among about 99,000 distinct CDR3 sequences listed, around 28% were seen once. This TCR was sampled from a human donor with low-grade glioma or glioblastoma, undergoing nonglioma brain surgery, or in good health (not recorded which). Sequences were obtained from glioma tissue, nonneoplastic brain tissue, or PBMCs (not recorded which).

CDR3 sequence (DNA): TGTGCCGGCATAGGATCCTACGAGCAGTACTTC. Amino acid sequence: CAGIGSYEQYF. The chain couples TRBV27 to TRBJ2-7; D not certain. This CDR3 has 11 residues. With 11 bases removed from V and 1 base from J, the gap between germline ends came to 9 bases. The germline V gene has CDR1 MNHEY and CDR2 SMNVEV (reference sequence).